Sequencing of this T cell receptor (beta chain) was carried out in a study of T cell repertoires in cytomegalovirus infection (dated by TCRdb to the late 2010s). Background for the entire study: Donor HLA type was relevant to the analysis, as public TCR beta signatures indicated carriage of CMV infection together with the matching HLA type. The full study reports these points: In the ex vivo response, HLA-C-restricted CMV-specific TCR beta clonotypes were dominant, and in two of eight donors the single most frequent clonotype came from this HLA-C-restricted group. In both this cohort and an independent cohort of some 350 donors, the cumulative frequency of public TCR beta family members distinguished carriers of CMV infection plus the relevant HLA type.

This clonotype was detected ten times or more. Its antigen has not been determined. No much larger clonotype is one base removed from it; base qualities were not supplied. The reads were generated on an Illumina HiSeq 1500. The raw public data were reprocessed by TCRdb itself: fastp quality trimming at Q25, MiXCR clonotype calling, in-frame beta chains only. Identical CDR3 protein sequences are pooled into one entry, listed with their most common genes and DNA. The table for this sample lists some 220,000 distinct CDR3 sequences; approximately 7% of them were counted only once. The ten top clones hold about 6.3% of the sample. The CDR1 and CDR2 encoded by the germline V gene are SQVTM and ANQGSEA. V lost 6 bases and J lost 2 bases; the stretch between them is 13 bases long. The CDR3 covers 13 residues, taking in both the cysteine and the phenylalanine. Here the CDR3 DNA is all that survives: 39 bases in frame from base 1.

This TCR derives from a human donor in good health (CMV status not recorded). Some clones in this sample may be carry-over from other donors' samples. Sequencing was done on a sample of PBMCs. The chain couples TRBV29-1 to TRBJ1-1; there is no confident call for the D gene. The base sequence is TGCAGCGTACCCGGAACAGCAAACACTGAAGCTTTCTTT. It is translated as CSVPGTANTEAFF. The full variable domain, with segments outside the CDR3 supplied by the reference TRBV29-1 and TRBJ1-1 proteins, appears as SAVISQKPSRDICQRGTSLTIQCQVDSQVTMMFWYRQQPGQSLTLIATANQGSEATYESGFVIDKFPISRPNLTFSTLTVSNMSPEDSSIYLCSVPGTANTEAFFGQGTRLTVV.